This T cell receptor (beta chain) is drawn from a study of tumor-infiltrating lymphocytes in oesophageal squamous cell carcinoma. This clonotype was seen at least ten times. One junction end disagrees with the germline gene, perhaps due to a read error. TCRdb reprocessed the PCR reads via MiXCR and lists one record per CDR3 protein. The sample shows 10,000 to 15,000 distinct CDR3 sequences, 50% to 60% of them seen only once. This receptor was identified in a female donor with esophageal squamous cell carcinoma. Sample: esophageal tumor tissue.

The DNA of the CDR3 is TGTGCCAGCAGCCCGGGGATGGGAAAGGTGGCCCTCCACTTC. This translates into CASSPGMGKVALHF. The rearrangement links TRBV6-1 to TRBJ1-6; D call uncertain. CDR3 length: 14 amino acids. Germline lookup yields CDR1 MNHNS and CDR2 SASEGT.